Listed below are T cell receptor beta chains from one sample, sequenced in a study of shared clonotypes between healthy human individuals. Clones were sequenced by immunoSEQ multiplex PCR, and TCRdb holds only the in-frame ones, with some missing. The table includes about 820,000 clones, almost 95% detected once. Sequenced: naive CD8+ T cells sorted from blood. The receptor source for this set is a man aged 30 to 45 in good health. The CDR3 runs from the conserved cysteine through the conserved F or W. A D gene is named only where the DNA matches it firmly. For some rows the clone size is stated as once, few or many, or as a class when expanded; others skip it.

size,D,J,V,CDR3,DNA
once,.,TRBJ1-4,TRBV7-9,CASSLSEGGPEKLFF,TGTGCCAGCAGCTTATCAGAGGGGGGCCCTGAAAAACTGTTTTTT
.,.,TRBJ2-7,TRBV6-5,CASAGTFYEQYF,TGTGCCAGCGCCGGGACATTCTACGAGCAGTACTTC
.,.,TRBJ2-7,TRBV28,CASKASFYYEQYF,TGTGCCAGCAAAGCTTCATTTTACTACGAGCAGTACTTC
.,TRBD2,TRBJ2-7,TRBV29-1,CSGGREGLSEQYF,TGCAGCGGCGGGCGGGAGGGCCTCTCCGAGCAGTACTTC
.,.,TRBJ2-4,TRBV7-9,CASSLTLVGAKNIQYF,TGTGCCAGCAGTTTAACCCTCGTAGGGGCCAAAAACATTCAGTACTTC
.,TRBD2,TRBJ2-2,TRBV7-6,CASSLTGGDTFFTGELFF,TGTGCCAGCAGCTTAACCGGGGGGGACACCTTCTTCACCGGGGAGCTGTTTTTT
once,.,TRBJ2-7,TRBV6-5,CASSPSVYYSYEQYF,TGTGCCAGCAGTCCTTCTGTTTACTACTCCTACGAGCAGTACTTC
.,TRBD2,TRBJ2-3,TRBV6-4,CASSDSGAGGTDTQYF,TGTGCCAGCAGTGACTCCGGGGCGGGAGGAACAGATACGCAGTATTTT
few,TRBD1,TRBJ1-5,TRBV4-1,CASSQDRDRGPLLNQPQHF,TGCGCCAGCAGCCAAGATAGGGACAGGGGGCCGCTACTCAATCAGCCCCAGCATTTT
.,.,TRBJ2-1,TRBV10-2,CASSGSGVSYNEQFF,TGCGCCAGCAGTGGGAGCGGAGTGTCCTACAATGAGCAGTTCTTC
once,.,TRBJ2-5,TRBV7-9,CASSLAIVETQYF,TGTGCCAGCAGCTTAGCAATCGTGGAGACCCAGTACTTC
once,TRBD2,TRBJ2-2,TRBV5-8,CASSLAGLAGYTGELFF,TGTGCCAGCAGCTTGGCCGGACTAGCGGGATACACCGGGGAGCTGTTTTTT
.,.,TRBJ2-1,TRBV19,CASAGQGNEQFF,TGTGCCAGTGCAGGGCAGGGAAATGAGCAGTTCTTC
.,.,TRBJ2-2,TRBV7-9,CASSFLSTGELFF,TGTGCCAGCAGCTTTCTTAGCACCGGGGAGCTGTTTTTT
.,.,TRBJ1-1,TRBV4-1,CASSHPRGGTEAFF,TGCGCCAGCAGCCATCCAAGGGGGGGCACTGAAGCTTTCTTT
.,TRBD2,TRBJ2-3,TRBV10-1,CASSDSPLTSRDTDTQYF,TGCGCCAGCAGTGATTCGCCCCTGACTAGCCGGGACACAGATACGCAGTATTTT
.,TRBD2,TRBJ2-1,TRBV9,CASSVSGSPYNEQFF,TGTGCCAGCAGCGTCAGCGGGAGTCCCTACAATGAGCAGTTCTTC
.,TRBD2,TRBJ2-3,TRBV2,CASSEGGGRAADTQYF,TGTGCCAGCAGTGAAGGTGGCGGGAGGGCGGCAGATACGCAGTATTTT
.,TRBD1,TRBJ1-1,TRBV10-1,CASRPGTGGVDTEAFF,TGCGCCAGCAGACCCGGGACAGGGGGGGTGGACACTGAAGCTTTCTTT
.,TRBD1,TRBJ2-7,TRBV7-9,CASSHRGDRTAYEQYF,TGTGCCAGCAGCCATAGGGGGGACAGGACCGCCTACGAGCAGTACTTC
.,TRBD2,TRBJ2-5,TRBV9,CASSLAGGRETQYF,TGTGCCAGCAGCTTGGCGGGGGGTCGGGAGACCCAGTACTTC
.,.,TRBJ2-3,TRBV14,CASSQGAFTDTQYF,TGTGCCAGCAGCCAAGGCGCGTTCACAGATACGCAGTATTTT
.,TRBD2,TRBJ2-1,TRBV9,CASSPREGSPYNEQFF,TGTGCCAGCAGCCCCCGGGAGGGCAGCCCCTACAATGAGCAGTTCTTC
once,.,TRBJ1-1,TRBV5-4,CASSKQAMNTEAFF,TGTGCCAGCAGCAAACAGGCCATGAACACTGAAGCTTTCTTT
.,.,TRBJ1-3,TRBV5-4,CASTVGNTIYF,TGTGCCAGCACCGTAGGAAACACCATATATTTT
.,TRBD2,TRBJ2-5,TRBV15,CATSRDRWLAGGPGETQYF,TGTGCCACCAGCAGAGATCGGTGGCTAGCGGGAGGGCCGGGGGAGACCCAGTACTTC
few,.,TRBJ1-2,TRBV9,CASSAYGLNYGYTF,TGTGCCAGCAGCGCCTACGGACTAAACTATGGCTACACCTTC
.,TRBD2,TRBJ2-1,TRBV5-1,CATRTSGSSFYNEQFF,TGCGCCACCAGGACTAGCGGGAGTTCCTTCTACAATGAGCAGTTCTTC
once,TRBD2,TRBJ2-6,TRBV27,CASSSRDYSGANVLTF,TGTGCCAGCAGTTCGCGGGACTACTCTGGGGCCAACGTCCTGACTTTC
.,TRBD1,TRBJ2-7,TRBV29-1,CSVEDGTGEGYEQYF,TGCAGCGTTGAAGATGGGACAGGGGAGGGTTACGAGCAGTACTTC
.,.,TRBJ1-5,TRBV12-5,CAIWTDNQPQHF,TGTGCTATTTGGACGGATAATCAGCCCCAGCATTTT
.,.,TRBJ1-1,TRBV19,CASSIVGRLNTEAFF,TGTGCCAGTAGTATAGTCGGGAGACTGAACACTGAAGCTTTCTTT
.,TRBD1,TRBJ1-3,TRBV5-1,CASSLTGRQGGSSGNTIYF,TGCGCCAGCAGCTTGACGGGCCGACAGGGGGGTAGCTCTGGAAACACCATATATTTT
.,.,TRBJ2-3,TRBV9,CASSYSGISTDTQYF,TGTGCCAGCAGTTATTCTGGAATTAGCACAGATACGCAGTATTTT